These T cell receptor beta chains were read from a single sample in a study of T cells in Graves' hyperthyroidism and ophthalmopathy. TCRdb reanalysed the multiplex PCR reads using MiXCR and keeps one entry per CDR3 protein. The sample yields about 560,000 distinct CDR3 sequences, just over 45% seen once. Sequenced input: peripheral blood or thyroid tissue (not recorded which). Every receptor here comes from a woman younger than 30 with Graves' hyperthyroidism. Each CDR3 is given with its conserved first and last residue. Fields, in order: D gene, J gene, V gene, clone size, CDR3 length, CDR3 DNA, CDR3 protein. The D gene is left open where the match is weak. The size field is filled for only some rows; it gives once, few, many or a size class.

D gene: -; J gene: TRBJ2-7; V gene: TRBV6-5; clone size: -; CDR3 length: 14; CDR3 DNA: TGTGCCAGCAGTTGGGGCGACAGCTCCTACGAGCAGTACTTC; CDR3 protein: CASSWGDSSYEQYF
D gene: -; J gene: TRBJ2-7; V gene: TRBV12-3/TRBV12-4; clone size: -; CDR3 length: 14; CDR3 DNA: TGTGCCAGCAGTCAGGGGAATCCCGCCTACGAGCAGTACTTC; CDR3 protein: CASSQGNPAYEQYF
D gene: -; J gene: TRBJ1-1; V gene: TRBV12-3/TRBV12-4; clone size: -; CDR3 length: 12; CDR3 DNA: TGTACCAGCAGTGCGGGTAACACTGAAGCTTTCTTT; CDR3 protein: CTSSAGNTEAFF
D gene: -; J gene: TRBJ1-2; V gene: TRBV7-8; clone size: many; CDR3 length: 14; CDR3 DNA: TGTGCCAGCAGCTTAGCTCTAGGGACGTATGGCTACACCTTC; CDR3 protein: CASSLALGTYGYTF
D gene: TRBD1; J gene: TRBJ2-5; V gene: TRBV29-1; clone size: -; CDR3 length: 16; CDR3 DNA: TGCAGCGTTGACGGGGGACGGGGACAGGGTGGAGAGACCCAGTACTTC; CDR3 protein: CSVDGGRGQGGETQYF
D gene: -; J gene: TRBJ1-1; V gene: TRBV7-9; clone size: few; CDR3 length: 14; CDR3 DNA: TGTGCCAGCAGCTTAATCAGGGTGAACACTGAAGCTTTCTTT; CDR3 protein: CASSLIRVNTEAFF
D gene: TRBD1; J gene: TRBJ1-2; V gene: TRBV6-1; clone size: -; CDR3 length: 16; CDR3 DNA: TGTGCCAGCAGATTCCGGGACAGGGGCCGACGATGGGGCTACACCTTC; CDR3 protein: CASRFRDRGRRWGYTF
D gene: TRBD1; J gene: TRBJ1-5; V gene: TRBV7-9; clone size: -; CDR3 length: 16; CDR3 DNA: TGTGCCAGCGCGGCAGGGGGCCCTTATAGCAATCAGCCCCAGCATTTT; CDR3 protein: CASAAGGPYSNQPQHF
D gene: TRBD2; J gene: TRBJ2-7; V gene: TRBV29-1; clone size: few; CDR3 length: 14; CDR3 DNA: TGCAGCGTTAAAGCTAGCGGGAGGGCCGACGAGCAGTACTTC; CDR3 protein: CSVKASGRADEQYF
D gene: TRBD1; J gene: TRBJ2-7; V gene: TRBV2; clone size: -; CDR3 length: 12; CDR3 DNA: TGTGCCACCGGACAGGGCGGCCACGAGCAGTACTTC; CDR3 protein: CATGQGGHEQYF
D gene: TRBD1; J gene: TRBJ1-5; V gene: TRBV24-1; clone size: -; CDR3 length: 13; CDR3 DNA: TGTGCTACCAGGGGGCCTAGCAATCAGCCCCAGCATTTT; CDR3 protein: CATRGPSNQPQHF
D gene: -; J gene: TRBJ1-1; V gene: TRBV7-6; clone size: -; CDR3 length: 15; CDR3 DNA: -; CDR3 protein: CACSVERFPNTEAFF
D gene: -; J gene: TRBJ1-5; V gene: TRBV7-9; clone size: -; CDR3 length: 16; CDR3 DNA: TGTGCCAGCAGCTCCCAATTGGAGGGAGTAGATCAGCCCCAGCATTTT; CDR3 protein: CASSSQLEGVDQPQHF
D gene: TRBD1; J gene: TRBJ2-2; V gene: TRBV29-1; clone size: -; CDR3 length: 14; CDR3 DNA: TGCAGCGGACGACAGGGGGAGGGGACCGGGGAGCTGTTTTTT; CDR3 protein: CSGRQGEGTGELFF
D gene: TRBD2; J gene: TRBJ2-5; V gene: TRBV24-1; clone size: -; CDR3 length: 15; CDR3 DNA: TGTGCCACGGCCGATAGCGGGAGGCTACAAGAGGCCCAGTACTTC; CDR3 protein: CATADSGRLQEAQYF
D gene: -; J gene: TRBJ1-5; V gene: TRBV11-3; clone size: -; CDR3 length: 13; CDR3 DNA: TGTGCCAGCATCCGCCAGGCCAATCAGCCCCAGCATTTT; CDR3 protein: CASIRQANQPQHF
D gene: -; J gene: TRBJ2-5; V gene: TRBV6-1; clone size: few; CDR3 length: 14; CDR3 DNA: TGTGCCAGCAGACCAACGTGGGGGCGCGAGACCCAGTACTTC; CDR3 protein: CASRPTWGRETQYF
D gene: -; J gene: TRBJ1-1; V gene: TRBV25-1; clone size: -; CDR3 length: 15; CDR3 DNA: TGTGCCAGCGCCCTGGGGGAGGGGGAAGTCACTGAAGCTTTCTTT; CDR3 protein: CASALGEGEVTEAFF
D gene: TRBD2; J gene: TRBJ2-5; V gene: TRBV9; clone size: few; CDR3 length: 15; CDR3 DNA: TGTGCCAGCAGCGTCGGGACTAGAGATGGAGAGACCCAGTACTTC; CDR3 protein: CASSVGTRDGETQYF
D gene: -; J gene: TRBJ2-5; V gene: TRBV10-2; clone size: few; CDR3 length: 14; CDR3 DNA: TGCGCCACCACGGACAAAGGAAGTTTAGAGACCCAGTACTTC; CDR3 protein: CATTDKGSLETQYF
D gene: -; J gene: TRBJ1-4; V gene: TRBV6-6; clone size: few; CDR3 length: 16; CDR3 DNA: TGTGCCATCAGTGAGTCGTCAGTGGTAAATAATGAAAAACTGTTTTTT; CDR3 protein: CAISESSVVNNEKLFF
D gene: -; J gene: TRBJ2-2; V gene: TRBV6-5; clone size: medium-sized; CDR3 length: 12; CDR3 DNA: TGTGCCAGCAGTACGTACACCGGGGAGCTGTTTTTT; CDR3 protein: CASSTYTGELFF
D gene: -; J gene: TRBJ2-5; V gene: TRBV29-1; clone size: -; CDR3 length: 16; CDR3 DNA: TGCAGCGTTGAAGATGCAGCTCTTCCCGGACGGGAGACCCAGTACTTC; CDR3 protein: CSVEDAALPGRETQYF
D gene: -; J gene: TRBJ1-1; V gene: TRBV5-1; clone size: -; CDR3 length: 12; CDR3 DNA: TGCGCCAGCTTACAGGCCGACACTGAAGCTTTCTTT; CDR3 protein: CASLQADTEAFF
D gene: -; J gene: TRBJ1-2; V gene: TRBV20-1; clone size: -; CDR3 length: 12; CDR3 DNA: TGCAGTGCTAGAGATCGGGCAGGGGGCTACACCTTC; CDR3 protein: CSARDRAGGYTF
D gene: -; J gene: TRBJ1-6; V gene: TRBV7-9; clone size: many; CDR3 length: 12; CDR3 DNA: TGTGCCAGCAGCGAAAGCCGTTCACCCCTCCACTTT; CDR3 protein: CASSESRSPLHF
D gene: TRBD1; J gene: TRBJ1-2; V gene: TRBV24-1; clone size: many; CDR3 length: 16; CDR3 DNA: TGTGCCACCAGTGATGCTAACAGGGGGCGCAACTATGGCTACACCTTC; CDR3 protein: CATSDANRGRNYGYTF
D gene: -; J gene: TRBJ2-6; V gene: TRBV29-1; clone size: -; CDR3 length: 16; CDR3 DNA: TGCAGCGTTGAAAGTGGGGCGGAGACTGGGGCCAACGTCCTGACTTTC; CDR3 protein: CSVESGAETGANVLTF
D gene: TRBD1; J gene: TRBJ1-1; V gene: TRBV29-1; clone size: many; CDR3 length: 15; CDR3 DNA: TGCAGCGTTGAGCCTAGACAGGGGGTGAACACTGAAGCTTTCTTT; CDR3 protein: CSVEPRQGVNTEAFF
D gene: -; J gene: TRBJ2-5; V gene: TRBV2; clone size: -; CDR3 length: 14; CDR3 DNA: TGTGCCACCAGTCCCGTCCTAGGGGCAGAGACCCAGTACTTC; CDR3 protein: CATSPVLGAETQYF
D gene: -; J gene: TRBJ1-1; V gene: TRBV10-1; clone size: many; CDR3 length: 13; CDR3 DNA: TGCGCCAGCAGTGACCCCAAGAACACTGAAGCTTTCTTT; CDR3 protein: CASSDPKNTEAFF
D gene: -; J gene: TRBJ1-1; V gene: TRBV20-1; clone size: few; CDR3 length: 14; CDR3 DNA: TGCAGTGCTAGAGTGGGCGGGGTGAACACTGAAGCTTTCTTT; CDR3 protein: CSARVGGVNTEAFF
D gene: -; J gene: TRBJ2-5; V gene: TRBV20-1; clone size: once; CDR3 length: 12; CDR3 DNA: TGCAGTGCTAGCGGGAGCAAAGAGACCCAGTACTTC; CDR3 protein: CSASGSKETQYF
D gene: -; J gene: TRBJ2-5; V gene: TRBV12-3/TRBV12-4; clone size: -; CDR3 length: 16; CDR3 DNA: TGTGCCAGCAGGTTAGCGAGCCGGCGGGCCCAAGAGACCCAGTACTTC; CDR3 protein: CASRLASRRAQETQYF
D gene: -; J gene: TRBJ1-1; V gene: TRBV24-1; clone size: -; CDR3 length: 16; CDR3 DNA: TGTGCCACCCGACTGGGGGGGCCCCCACCTCGAACTGAAGCTTTCTTT; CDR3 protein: CATRLGGPPPRTEAFF
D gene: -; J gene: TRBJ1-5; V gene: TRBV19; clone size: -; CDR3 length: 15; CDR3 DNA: TGTGCCAGTAGTATCGGAGGGCAGGCTGGTCAGCCCCAGCATTTT; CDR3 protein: CASSIGGQAGQPQHF
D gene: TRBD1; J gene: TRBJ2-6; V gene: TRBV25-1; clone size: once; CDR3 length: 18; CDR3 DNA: TGTGCCAGCAGTTACCCAGGGGGCTTATCGTGGGGGGCCAACGTCCTGACTTTC; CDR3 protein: CASSYPGGLSWGANVLTF
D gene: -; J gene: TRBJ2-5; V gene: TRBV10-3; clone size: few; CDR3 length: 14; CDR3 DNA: TGTGCCATCAGTGAGGAAACGGATCAAGAGACCCAGTACTTC; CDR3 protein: CAISEETDQETQYF
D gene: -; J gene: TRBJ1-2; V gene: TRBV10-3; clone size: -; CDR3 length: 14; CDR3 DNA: TGTGCCATCAGTGAGTCGGGACTCCGGGATGGCTACACCTTC; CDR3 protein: CAISESGLRDGYTF
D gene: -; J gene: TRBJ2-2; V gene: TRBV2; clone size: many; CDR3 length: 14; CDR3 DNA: TGTGCCAGCCTTTTTGAGGGATTATCCGGGGAGCTGTTTTTT; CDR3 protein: CASLFEGLSGELFF
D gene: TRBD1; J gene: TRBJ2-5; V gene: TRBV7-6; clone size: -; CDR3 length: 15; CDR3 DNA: TGTGCCAGCAGCCCCTCGACAGGGAGACACGAGACCCAGTACTTC; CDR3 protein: CASSPSTGRHETQYF
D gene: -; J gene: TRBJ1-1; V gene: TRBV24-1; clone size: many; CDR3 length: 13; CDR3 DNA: TGTGCCACCATAGCCGATAGCGGCACTGAAGCTTTCTTT; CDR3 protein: CATIADSGTEAFF